The entry below describes one T cell receptor (beta chain). This clone has at least ten counts. The clone's antigen remains unknown. Nothing much larger sits one base from this clone, and base qualities are not available. The sample is drawn from a study of metastatic and nonmetastatic thyroid tumors (TCRdb year 2020). For the wider study: The researchers compared repertoires between peripheral blood samples and tumor or nodule tissue samples from patients with malignant or benign thyroid disease. General findings and caveats noted by the study authors: In both blood and tumor samples, TCR beta diversity was reported to be significantly higher in malignant tumors than in benign nodules.

The library came from PCR. Data came from an Illumina HiSeq 4000. The TCR beta-chain CDR3 region of each patient was profiled by high-throughput sequencing. The original methods were these. The researchers built a classifier to tell apart papillary thyroid cancer patients with distant metastasis, based on CDR3 differences among clinicopathological groups. Repertoire diversity was assessed with the Shannon index, and tumor-blood repertoire similarity with the Morisita-Horn index. Starting from the raw public reads, TCRdb applied fastp trimming at Q25, assembled clones with MiXCR and retained in-frame beta chains. TCRdb's processing, not the authors', yielded these V and J calls. Here the sample has about 39,000 clones; 18% occur a single time. The ten largest clones take up approximately 13% of the sample. No treatment had been received by any patient before thyroid surgery. Using T-cell receptor beta sequencing, the study looked back at clinical samples from patients collected from the early 2010s to the late 2010s.

The sequence was obtained from a female donor with papillary thyroid cancer or a benign thyroid nodule (not recorded which). Some clones in this sample may be carry-over from other donors' samples. The material sequenced was tumor tissue.

The CDR3 in this case is CSARAFGVGNQPQHF. At the DNA level, the sequence is TGCAGTGCTAGAGCATTCGGGGTAGGCAATCAGCCCCAGCATTTT. This chain is built from TRBV20-1 and TRBJ1-5, with no confident D gene call. Per the germline V gene (reference sequence), DFQATT is the CDR1 and SNEGSKA is the CDR2. The CDR3 numbers 15 residues from cysteine through phenylalanine. This entry keeps only the CDR3 DNA: 45 bases, framed from base 1. V is cut by 1 base and J by 2 bases, and the space between the germline ends is 12 bases.